The TCR beta chain described here comes from a study of tumor-infiltrating lymphocytes in localized non-small cell lung cancer. Using immunoSEQ multiplex PCR, the repertoire was profiled, and TCRdb retains in-frame clones only, with some absent. The profile covers about 23,000 clones, with around 67% appearing a single time and about 6.5% taken by the ten largest. Germline lookup yields CDR1 SSHAT and CDR2 FNYEAQ (reference sequence). The CDR3 loop spans 15 amino acids. Trimming left V 0 bases short and J 1 base short, with 8 bases between. As regards this clone: Its antigen is unknown.

Study results and caveats: Tumor T-cell fraction was not associated with recurrence-free survival. T-cell fraction did not differ between immunotypes IM1 and IM2.

The specimen was lung tumor tissue. The sequence came from a human donor with non-small cell lung cancer. V and J are TRBV7-7 and TRBJ2-3; D remains ambiguous. Here the CDR3 DNA reads TGTGCCAGCAGCTTAGCTCCGACACGCACAGATACGCAGTATTTT. This sequence encodes CASSLAPTRTDTQYF.